This T cell receptor beta chain was documented in a study of shared clonotypes between healthy human individuals (dated by TCRdb to between 2020 and 2021). Notes on the research overall: Two women and a few men aged 18 to 49 years were included in the cohort. For each donor, CD4 naive and CD4 memory were each given three plates, CD8 naive was given two plates, and CD8 memory was given one plate. Blood TCR repertoires of five healthy adults were deeply sequenced to estimate repertoire size and the extent of clonotype sharing between individuals. Leukapheresis yielded between about 0.85 and 9 billion PBMCs per donor. To increase sequencing depth and limit assay-specific biases, different laboratories used diverse techniques to prepare libraries and sequence TCR repertoires.

For the CD8 naive samples, CD45RO-negative cells were positively selected for CCR7, yielding a CD45RA+CCR7+ population from which TemRA cells were excluded. Healthy HIV-negative adults with no recently reported acute infections or vaccinations were included as donors. Every donor was a Caucasian adult living in Nashville, Tennessee, USA. After blood collection by leukapheresis, PBMCs were isolated using Ficoll-Histopaque density gradient centrifugation and then cryopreserved in the vapor phase of liquid nitrogen. Purity and quantity of every magnetically sorted T cell population were checked by analytical flow cytometry. Each sorted fraction had its genomic DNA isolated and then quantified by UV absorbance on a Nanodrop 2000c. V is reduced by 4 bases and J by 4 bases, leaving a spacing of 10 bases between them. From the cysteine through the phenylalanine, the CDR3 covers 13 amino acids. This entry keeps only the CDR3 DNA: 39 bases, framed from base 1. The germline V gene encodes CDR1 WNHNN and CDR2 SYGVQD (reference sequence).

Using the deep immunoSEQ assay, TCR CDR3 regions were amplified from genomic DNA by multiplex PCR. Genomic DNA extracted from each cell subset was distributed evenly over all wells of several immunoSEQ 96-well plates, and each plate served as one replicate. For sorted subsets, 150 to 250 ng of genomic DNA, equivalent to roughly 30,000 T cell genomes, went into each replicate PCR. Purified libraries were measured with a Qubit 3.0 fluorometer, size-checked on a Bioanalyzer 2100, and measured again with the KAPA Library Quantification kit. Every immunoSEQ 96-well plate was sequenced on a separate single-read 150-cycle Illumina NextSeq 550 flow cell. As for the authors' bioinformatics: Because only junctional sequences without quality scores were contained in the immunoSEQ output, filtering matching that applied to full-length reads could not be performed. Sequences were annotated with PyIR, a Python wrapper for IgBLAST v1.9, and V/J genes and CDR3 were assigned using IMGT germline references. Reads with weak V/J assignments (E-value above 1e-6), missing CDR3, stop codons, out-of-frame junctions, or ambiguous translated residues were removed. A V3J clonotype was defined by an identical inferred V gene, J gene, and CDR3 amino acid sequence. To compute the percentage overlap between repertoires, the number of shared unique clonotypes was divided by the size of the smaller repertoire. RTK rarefaction, the Chao1 estimator, and Recon v2.1 estimates of unobserved clonotypes were used to assess repertoire richness. Generation probabilities for all TCRbeta clonotypes obtained by the gDNA method from several donors were computed using OLGA. TCRdb retrieved this table from immuneACCESS and kept in-frame rearrangements only. Not all clones are present; in checked studies, unresolved V genes account for under half, and no reason is known for the remainder. V and J calls and clone size are as listed in that table; D and trimming were resolved from the DNA. Within this sample are roughly 2.1 million clones, with around 93% of them counted one time only. The biggest ten clones account for roughly 1.7% of the sample.

Notes on this clone: Its antigen is not yet known. The sample holds no much larger clone one base away, and base qualities are not on file.

Paper-wide results and their limitations: Naive subsets generally had larger estimated clonotype richness than memory subsets. Pairwise subsampling led to the expectation that sequencing depth would affect the degree of clonotype sharing among donors. Sharing across several donors was observed for about 5% of naive CD4, 3% to 3.5% of naive CD8, 2% to 2.5% of memory CD4, and around 0.4% of memory CD8 clonotypes. Because the study included a small number of donors, the genetic and exposure-history diversity represented was limited. Compared with non-shared clonotypes, the clonotypes found in all four sorted-subset donors had higher generation probabilities. Incomplete sequencing was indicated by rarefaction of sorted-subset datasets, despite the large sequencing depth. Only blood was sampled, and tissue TCR repertoires likely differ from those in blood.

The TCR was taken from a man in his late teens or twenties in good health. Some clones in this sample may be carry-over from other donors' samples. The sequencing sample was made of naive CD8+ T cells from PBMCs. Interpreted using the paper, the cell subset or site label stands for: CD45RA+CCR7+. This chain is built from TRBV10-1 and TRBJ1-2; the D segment could be TRBD1, given 5 matching bases. The DNA sequence is as follows: TGCGCCAGCAGTGCTGACGGGGGCTATGGCTACACCTTC. Its translation is CASSADGGYGYTF.